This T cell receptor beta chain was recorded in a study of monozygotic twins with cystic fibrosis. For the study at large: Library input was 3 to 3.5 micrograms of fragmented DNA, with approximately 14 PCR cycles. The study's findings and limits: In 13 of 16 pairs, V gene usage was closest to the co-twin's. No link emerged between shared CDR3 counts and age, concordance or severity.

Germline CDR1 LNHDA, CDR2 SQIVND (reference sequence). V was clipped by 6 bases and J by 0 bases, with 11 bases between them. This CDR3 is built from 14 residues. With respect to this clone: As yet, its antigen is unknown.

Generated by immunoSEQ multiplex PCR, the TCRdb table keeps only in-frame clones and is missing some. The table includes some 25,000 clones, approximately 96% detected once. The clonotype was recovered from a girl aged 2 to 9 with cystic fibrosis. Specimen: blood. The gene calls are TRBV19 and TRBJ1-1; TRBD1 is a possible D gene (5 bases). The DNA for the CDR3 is TGTGCCAGTAGCCCCGGGACGGTGAACACTGAAGCTTTCTTT. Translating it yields CASSPGTVNTEAFF. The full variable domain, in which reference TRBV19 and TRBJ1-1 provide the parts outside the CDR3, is DGGITQSPKYLFRKEGQNVTLSCEQNLNHDAMYWYRQDPGQGLRLIYYSQIVNDFQKGDIAEGYSVSREKKESFPLTVTSAQKNPTAFYLCASSPGTVNTEAFFGQGTRLTVV.